Shown below are 13 T cell receptor beta chains from a single sample sequenced in a study of cytomegalovirus exposure and HLA in healthy donors. The primer mix had 60 Vbeta and 13 Jbeta primers. The data were produced by immunoSEQ multiplex PCR, yet TCRdb's version contains in-frame clones alone and is incomplete. Among 150,000 to 170,000 clones listed, roughly four fifths were seen once. Sequencing was done on a sample of PBMCs. These TCRs come from a man aged 18 to 29 in good health and CMV-seronegative.

This clone appeared a few times. The chain has TRBV6-1 and TRBJ1-2; 8 bases fit TRBD1. V lost 3 bases, J lost 8 bases, and 11 bases stayed unmatched. This CDR3 is built from 15 residues. Germline assignment: CDR1 MNHNS and CDR2 SASEGT. The CDR3 DNA reads as TGTGCCAGCAGTGATTCAGGGGGCGCGGTAGGAGGCTACACCTTC. It translates to CASSDSGGAVGGYTF.

The chain is built from TRBV11-2 and TRBJ2-1; D is possibly TRBD2 (6 bases). Germline loops: CDR1 SGHAT, CDR2 FQNNGV. The V gene lost 0 bases and the J gene lost 0 bases, with 12 bases spanning the gap. CDR3 length: 17 amino acids. CDR3 amino acids: CASSLEVAGGSYNEQFF. The CDR3 DNA follows: TGTGCCAGCAGCTTAGAAGTGGCCGGGGGCTCCTACAATGAGCAGTTCTTC.

The V gene is TRBV19, the J gene TRBJ2-1, with a tentative D call TRBD1 (6 bases). The CDR3 loop spans 13 amino acids. V was clipped by 3 bases and J by 10 bases, with 13 bases between them. Germline V gene lookup returns CDR1 LNHDA and CDR2 SQIVND (reference sequence). The CDR3 spells CASSIGSGTEQFF. CDR3 bases: TGTGCCAGTAGTATTGGATCCGGGACAGAGCAGTTCTTC.

The genes are TRBV7-2 and TRBJ2-7, with TRBD2 matching 9 bases. The CDR3 is 15 residues long. V was clipped by 1 base and J by 4 bases; unmatched bases: 5. Germline assignment: CDR1 SGHTA and CDR2 FQGNSA. The chain's CDR3 is CASSLGAGGLYEQYF. DNA of the CDR3: TGTGCCAGCAGCTTAGGAGCGGGAGGTCTATACGAGCAGTACTTC. Variable domain in full (rest from reference TRBV7-2 and TRBJ2-7): GAGVSQSPSNKVTEKGKDVELRCDPISGHTALYWYRQSLGQGLEFLIYFQGNSAPDKSGLPSDRFSAERTGGSVSTLTIQRTQQEDSAVYLCASSLGAGGLYEQYFGPGTRLTVT.

The rearrangement joins TRBV7-8 to TRBJ2-3, with TRBD2 as a possible D gene (6 bases). The V gene's germline CDR1 is SGHVS and CDR2 FQNEAQ. Deletions cut 4 bases from V and 5 bases from J, with 10 bases between. The CDR3 runs 13 residues. Here the CDR3 DNA reads TGTGCCAGCAGCTCAGGGACTGTAGATACGCAGTATTTT. Its protein is CASSSGTVDTQYF.

The chain is built from TRBV27 and TRBJ2-7; the D is unclear. The CDR3 sequence is 13 residues long. Deletions cut 9 bases from V and 3 bases from J, with 15 bases between. Germline-derived CDR1 and CDR2 are MNHEY and SMNVEV (reference sequence). The CDR3 DNA reads as TGTGCCAGGGAGAGCCTCCCCGGCTACGAGCAGTACTTC. Its protein is CARESLPGYEQYF.

The V call is TRBV7-9, the J call TRBJ2-5; 7 nucleotides align to TRBD2. V dropped 1 base and J dropped 5; count of bases not matched to a gene: 1. The CDR3 loop spans 13 amino acids. Germline assignment: CDR1 SEHNR and CDR2 FQNEAQ (reference sequence). The CDR3 is CASSLDGGETQYF. The CDR3, as DNA: TGTGCCAGCAGCTTAGACGGGGGGGAGACCCAGTACTTC.

In its sample, this clone was seen a few times. V and J are TRBV5-1 and TRBJ1-2, with 10 bases matching TRBD1. Unmatched junction bases numbered 8, after V lost 4 bases and J lost 8 bases. From germline, CDR1 is SGHRS and CDR2 YFSETQ. This CDR3 is 14 amino acids long. The chain's CDR3 is CASSTGTGDSGYTF. Here the CDR3 DNA reads TGCGCCAGCAGCACCGGGACAGGGGACAGCGGCTACACCTTC.

The chain joins TRBV11-2 to TRBJ2-2, with TRBD2 matching over 7 bases. The CDR3 runs to 15 residues. With 4 bases clipped from V and 8 bases from J, the junction kept 10 bases outside the gene matches. CDR1 and CDR2 from the germline V gene are SGHAT and FQNNGV. CDR3 loop: CASSSLAGRRGELFF. As DNA, the CDR3 is TGTGCCAGCAGCTCCTTAGCGGGCCGGAGGGGGGAGCTGTTTTTT.

The chain joins TRBV5-1 to TRBJ1-5; the D gene is possibly TRBD1 (5 bases). Between the trimmed V and J ends, which lost 5 bases and 7 bases, there was a span of 19 bases. Germline CDR1 is SGHRS and CDR2 is YFSETQ. The CDR3 consists of 15 residues. CDR3 sequence (DNA): TGCGCCAGCAGACCGGACCCGGGTGGGGGGCAGCCCCAGCATTTT. This translates into CASRPDPGGGQPQHF.

The V call is TRBV19, the J call TRBJ2-1, with 7 bases identical to TRBD1. J was trimmed by 5 bases and V by 3 bases; bases with no gene match: 10. This CDR3 is 16 amino acids long. Germline-derived CDR1 and CDR2 are LNHDA and SQIVND (reference sequence). This CDR3 reads CASSIVKGQRHNEQFF. CDR3 DNA sequence: TGTGCCAGTAGTATTGTGAAGGGACAGAGACACAATGAGCAGTTCTTC.

The chain carries TRBV7-2 and TRBJ2-3, with TRBD1 as a possible D gene (6 bases). There are 15 residues in the CDR3. CDR1 is SGHTA, CDR2 FQGNSA, per germline. Between the trimmed V and J ends, which lost 5 bases and 6 bases, there was a span of 18 bases. This chain's CDR3 is CASSGLGALGDTQYF. CDR3 coding DNA: TGTGCCAGCAGCGGGTTGGGGGCGCTTGGGGATACGCAGTATTTT.

The chain couples TRBV30 to TRBJ1-1; D call uncertain. V shed 1 base and J shed 11 bases, with 11 bases lying between them. This CDR3 has 11 residues. CDR1 GTSNPN and CDR2 SVGIG come from the germline V gene (reference sequence). CDR3 in DNA: TGTGCCTGGAGTGGAGAGAGGGTGGCTTTCTTT. Translating gives CAWSGERVAFF.